The T cell receptor beta chain described here comes from a study of T cells in narcolepsy. Study-level points and caveats: No autoreactive T cell clone sequences appeared in some memory CD4+ repertoires. Comparing one patient's CSF and blood CD4+ clonotypes highlighted HCRT- and TRIB2-specific autoreactive clonotypes.

The method was immunoSEQ multiplex PCR; TCRdb's version includes in-frame clones alone and lacks a portion of them. The sample has 30,000 to 40,000 clones, approximately 90% seen once. V lost 5 bases and J 5 bases, leaving 9 bases between the germline ends. CDR1 is KGHSH, CDR2 LQKENI, per germline. The CDR3 covers 12 residues. Details on this clone: Its antigen is not identified.

This chain connects TRBV18 to TRBJ1-1; D ambiguous. The TCR comes from a human donor with narcolepsy. The sample was CD45RA- memory CD4+ T cells from PBMCs. For the CDR3, the DNA is TGTGCCAGCTCAGGGTGGGATACTGAAGCTTTCTTT. This sequence encodes CASSGWDTEAFF.